These T cell receptor beta chains were read from a single sample in a study of response to subunit inactivated influenza vaccine. From the RT-PCR reads, TCRdb called clonotypes with MiXCR, one entry per CDR3 protein. This table has under 750,000 distinct CDR3 sequences, 12% appearing once. The input for sequencing was PBMCs from blood, taken on the day of vaccination. The origin of the receptors is a man aged 50 or older who received an inactivated influenza vaccine. CDR3s include the opening cysteine and the closing phenylalanine or tryptophan. D genes are given only for firm matches. A row's size may be missing; if present it is once, few, many or a size class.

NA,TRBV20-1,TRBJ2-1,NA,TGCAGTGCTACCAAGAAGGAGCAGTTCTTC,CSATKKEQFF
NA,TRBV29-1,TRBJ1-1,NA,TGCAGCGGTGCAAAGGGCCCCTTGAACACTGAAGCTTTCTTT,CSGAKGPLNTEAFF
NA,TRBV10-3,TRBJ2-5,few,TGTGCCATCAATCCCCGCCAAAATGAGGAGACCCAGTACTTC,CAINPRQNEETQYF
NA,TRBV4-1,TRBJ2-7,NA,TGCGCCAGCAGCCAGGGCGGTGCAGGGTCCTACGAGCAGTACTTC,CASSQGGAGSYEQYF
TRBD2,TRBV6-5,TRBJ2-3,NA,TGTGCCAGCAGTTACGTAGCGGGAGCTTTTCCGGATACGCAGTATTTT,CASSYVAGAFPDTQYF
NA,TRBV12-3/TRBV12-4,TRBJ2-1,many,TGTGCCAGCAGTTTCCCGATGACGGATGAGCAGTTCTTC,CASSFPMTDEQFF
TRBD2,TRBV15,TRBJ2-1,few,TGTGCCACCAGCAGTAGCGGGGGGCCGTACAATGAGCAGTTCTTC,CATSSSGGPYNEQFF
NA,TRBV10-2,TRBJ1-2,NA,TGCGCCAGCACCCGCGGGGGCGGAACGGCTAACTATGGCTACACCTTC,CASTRGGGTANYGYTF
NA,TRBV4-1,TRBJ1-4,NA,TGCGCCAGCAGCCGACCGGGCCAGACAAATGAAAAACTGTTTTTT,CASSRPGQTNEKLFF
TRBD2,TRBV7-8,TRBJ2-5,many,TGTGCCAGCAGCTTAGGGACCGCGGGAGGAAGGGGGACCCAGTACTTC,CASSLGTAGGRGTQYF
TRBD1,TRBV6-2/TRBV6-3,TRBJ2-7,NA,TGTGCCAGCACCTCTTTCTACGGGACAGGGTCGTACGAGCAGTACTTC,CASTSFYGTGSYEQYF
NA,TRBV4-1,TRBJ2-5,many,TGCGCCAGCAGCAGACTTTCGGGGACCCAAGAGACCCAGTACTTC,CASSRLSGTQETQYF
TRBD1,TRBV4-3,TRBJ2-7,many,TGCGCCAGCAGCCAAGCCCACAGGGGCGACTACGAGCAGTACTTC,CASSQAHRGDYEQYF
NA,TRBV6-6,TRBJ2-2,NA,TGTGCCAGCAGTTACGTTTCTCCCCGGGAGCTGTTTTTT,CASSYVSPRELFF
NA,TRBV3-1,TRBJ1-2,few,TGTGCCAGCAGCCAAGTGGGAACGGGGACTAACTATGGCTACACCTTC,CASSQVGTGTNYGYTF
NA,TRBV7-2,TRBJ2-3,NA,TGTGCCAGCAGCCCCCCCTCTAGGCCGAAAGGGGAAACGCAGTATTTT,CASSPPSRPKGETQYF
NA,TRBV19,TRBJ1-1,many,TGTGCCAGTAGTATTGGGGGGCAGGACACTGAAGCTTTCTTT,CASSIGGQDTEAFF
NA,TRBV4-1,TRBJ1-2,NA,TGCGCCAGCAGCCAAGACACAGGGCCCTATGGCTACACCTTC,CASSQDTGPYGYTF
TRBD2,TRBV5-1,TRBJ2-1,NA,TGCGCCAGCAGCGTTTCCGGGACTAGCGGGAGAGGTGAGCAGTTCTTC,CASSVSGTSGRGEQFF
NA,TRBV7-2,TRBJ1-1,many,TGTGCCAGCAGCAAAGCGGGGGTTACTGAAGCTTTCTTT,CASSKAGVTEAFF
TRBD1,TRBV28,TRBJ1-1,few,TGTGCCAGCAGCTACCCGAGGGACAGGATCTCCGGGAACACTGAAGCTTTCTTT,CASSYPRDRISGNTEAFF
NA,TRBV9,TRBJ2-5,few,TGTGCCAGCAGCGTAGGAGCCGATGAGAGGGAGACCCAGTACTTC,CASSVGADERETQYF
TRBD2,TRBV12-3/TRBV12-4,TRBJ2-3,NA,TGTGCCAGCAGTTTCACTAGCGGGTCCAGAGATACGCAGTATTTT,CASSFTSGSRDTQYF
TRBD1,TRBV12-3/TRBV12-4,TRBJ2-7,few,TGTGCCAGCAGTTTAAAACAGGGGGCTGCCGAGCAGTACTTC,CASSLKQGAAEQYF
TRBD1,TRBV7-2,TRBJ2-3,NA,TGTGCCAGCAGCTTAGCGCAGGGGGCCTCAGATACGCAGTATTTT,CASSLAQGASDTQYF
NA,TRBV6-5,TRBJ2-1,NA,TGTGCCAGCAGTTACCTGGACGGGGAGCAGTTCTTC,CASSYLDGEQFF
NA,TRBV28,TRBJ2-1,few,TGTGCCAGCAGATGGGGGGCAAGTTTCTACAATGAGCAGTTCTTC,CASRWGASFYNEQFF
NA,TRBV6-2/TRBV6-3,TRBJ2-2,NA,TGTGCCAGCGGGACCCTTATGCCCGGGGAGCTGTTTTTT,CASGTLMPGELFF
TRBD2,TRBV4-2,TRBJ2-7,few,TGTGCCAGCAGCCAAGGACTAGCGGGAGGGCCCTACGAGCAGTACTTC,CASSQGLAGGPYEQYF
NA,TRBV7-2,TRBJ2-1,few,TGTGCCAGCAGCTCCGCCTTATTCACCTCCTACAATGAGCAGTTCTTC,CASSSALFTSYNEQFF
TRBD2,TRBV4-3,TRBJ2-3,NA,TGCGCCAGCAGCCAACTAGCGGGGCTCTACACAGATACGCAGTATTTT,CASSQLAGLYTDTQYF
TRBD2,TRBV4-3,TRBJ2-3,NA,TGCGCCAGCAGCCAAGATCCCGCGGGGGGAGATACGCAGTATTTT,CASSQDPAGGDTQYF
TRBD2,TRBV3-1,TRBJ2-1,many,TGTGCCAGCAGCCAAGAAATAGGCCCCCGCCTAGCGGGACCACTAAGGAATGAGCAGTTCTTC,CASSQEIGPRLAGPLRNEQFF
NA,TRBV29-1,TRBJ2-3,few,TGCAGCGTTGACCCCCGGGATACGCAGTATTTT,CSVDPRDTQYF
TRBD2,TRBV7-2,TRBJ2-5,few,TGTGCCAGCAGCTTTAGCGGGCCGGGGGGAGAGACCCAGTACTTC,CASSFSGPGGETQYF
TRBD2,TRBV7-2,TRBJ2-1,many,TGTGCCAGCAGCTTAGGTAGCGGGGAGTACAATGAGCAGTTCTTC,CASSLGSGEYNEQFF
NA,TRBV29-1,TRBJ2-2,many,TGCAGCGTTCCGACTGGGCCGAACACCGGGGAGCTGTTTTTT,CSVPTGPNTGELFF
NA,TRBV5-1,TRBJ2-7,NA,TGCGCCAGCAATCTAGACGGGGGGCGTAACGAGCAGTACTTC,CASNLDGGRNEQYF
TRBD1,TRBV12-3/TRBV12-4,TRBJ1-1,NA,TGTGCCAGCAGTCAGACAGGGGTTCGGGGCACTGAAGCTTTCTTT,CASSQTGVRGTEAFF
NA,TRBV12-3/TRBV12-4,TRBJ2-1,many,TGTGCCTCCCGGGGACTGGAGAGCTCCTACAATGAGCAGTTCTTC,CASRGLESSYNEQFF
NA,TRBV7-9,TRBJ1-3,few,TGTGCCGGAAAAACAGGAGACGGAAACACCATATATTTT,CAGKTGDGNTIYF
NA,TRBV6-4,TRBJ1-4,NA,TGTGCCAGCAGTGAGCAGGGCGGTAATGAAAAACTGTTTTTT,CASSEQGGNEKLFF
NA,TRBV21-1,TRBJ1-2,few,TGTGCCAGCAGCAAGAAACGATCCCCCCCCCCAGGGGCAAACTATGGCTACACCTTC,CASSKKRSPPPGANYGYTF
NA,TRBV12-3/TRBV12-4,TRBJ2-5,NA,TGTGCCAGCAGTTTAGAGGCGTACCAAGAGACCCAGTACTTC,CASSLEAYQETQYF
TRBD2,TRBV6-5,TRBJ2-2,many,TGTGCCAGCAGTTACACTAGCGGGAGCGGGGAGCTGTTTTTT,CASSYTSGSGELFF
NA,TRBV6-2/TRBV6-3,TRBJ2-7,few,TGTGCCAGCAGTTACTCGAGGCGGGACAGACCAGACTACGAGCAGTACTTC,CASSYSRRDRPDYEQYF
TRBD2,TRBV5-1,TRBJ2-7,many,TGCGCCAGCAGCTTATCTAAGCGGGAGGGCCCGCAGGCTTACGAGCAGTACTTC,CASSLSKREGPQAYEQYF
TRBD1,TRBV11-2,TRBJ2-5,many,TGTGCCAGCAGCTTCCGGGACAGTAAAGAGACCCAGTACTTC,CASSFRDSKETQYF
NA,TRBV5-1,TRBJ2-1,NA,TGCGCCAGCAGCTTGCCTGCGAGGGGATCGGTCAATGAGCAGTTCTTC,CASSLPARGSVNEQFF
TRBD1,TRBV28,TRBJ2-1,NA,TGTGCCAGCAGTTTATCCGGGACAGGGTACAATGAGCAGTTCTTC,CASSLSGTGYNEQFF
NA,TRBV29-1,TRBJ2-3,NA,TGCAGCGTTTTGTATAAAACAGATACGCAGTATTTT,CSVLYKTDTQYF
NA,TRBV20-1,TRBJ1-1,many,TGCAGTGCTAGACCATGGGGGGGGAACACTGAAGCTTTCTTT,CSARPWGGNTEAFF
TRBD2,TRBV6-5,TRBJ2-7,few,TGTGCCAGCAGTTCCAAGGGACTAGCGGGGGGGCGTTCGAACGAGCAGTACTTC,CASSSKGLAGGRSNEQYF